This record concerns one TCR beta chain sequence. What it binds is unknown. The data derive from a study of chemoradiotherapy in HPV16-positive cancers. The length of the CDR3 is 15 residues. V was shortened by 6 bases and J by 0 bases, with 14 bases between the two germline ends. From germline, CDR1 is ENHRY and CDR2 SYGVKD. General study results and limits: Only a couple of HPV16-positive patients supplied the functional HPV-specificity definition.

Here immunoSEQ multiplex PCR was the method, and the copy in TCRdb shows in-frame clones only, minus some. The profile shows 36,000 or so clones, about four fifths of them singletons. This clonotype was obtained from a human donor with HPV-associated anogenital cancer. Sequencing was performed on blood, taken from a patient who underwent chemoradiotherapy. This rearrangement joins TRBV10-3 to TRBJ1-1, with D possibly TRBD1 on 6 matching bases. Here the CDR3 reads CAIRDPQGLNTEAFF. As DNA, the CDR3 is TGTGCCATCAGGGACCCACAGGGTTTGAACACTGAAGCTTTCTTT.